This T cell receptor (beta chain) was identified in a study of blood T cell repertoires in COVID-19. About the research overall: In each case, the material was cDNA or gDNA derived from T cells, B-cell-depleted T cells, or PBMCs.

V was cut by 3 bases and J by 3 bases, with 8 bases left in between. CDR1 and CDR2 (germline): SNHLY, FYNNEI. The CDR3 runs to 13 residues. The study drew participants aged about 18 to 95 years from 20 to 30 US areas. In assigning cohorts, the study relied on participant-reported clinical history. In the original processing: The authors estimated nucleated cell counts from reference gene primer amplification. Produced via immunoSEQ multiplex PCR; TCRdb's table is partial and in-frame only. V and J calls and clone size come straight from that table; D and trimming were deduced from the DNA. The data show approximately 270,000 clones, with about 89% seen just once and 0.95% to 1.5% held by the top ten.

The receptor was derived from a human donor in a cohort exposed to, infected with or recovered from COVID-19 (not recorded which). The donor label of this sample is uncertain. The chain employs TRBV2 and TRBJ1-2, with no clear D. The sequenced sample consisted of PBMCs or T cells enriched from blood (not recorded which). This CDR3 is CASSDLVDYGYTF. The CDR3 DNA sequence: TGTGCCAGCAGTGATCTGGTAGACTATGGCTACACCTTC.